The 12 T cell receptor beta chains in this list originate from one sample, sequenced in a study of CD8 T cells in ankylosing spondylitis. TCRdb itself ran the 5' RACE reads through MiXCR, one entry per CDR3 protein. The top ten clones hold less than 25% of a sample with 220,000 or so distinct CDR3 sequences, 10% to 13% of them seen once. Sequenced sample: blood, either unsorted or a sorted T cell fraction (not recorded which). The receptors stem from a male donor with ankylosing spondylitis or in good health (not recorded which).

The rearrangement uses TRBV2 and TRBJ1-2; possible D gene TRBD1, 6 bases. The CDR3 has 13 amino acids. The germline V and J ends were trimmed by 5 bases and 2 bases, with 9 bases remaining between them. Germline CDR1 and CDR2: SNHLY and FYNNEI. The CDR3 sequence is CASSITGNYGYTF. CDR3 bases: TGTGCCAGCAGTATAACAGGGAACTATGGCTACACCTTC.

This chain uses TRBV5-4 with TRBJ1-4, with 11 nucleotides matching TRBD1. J gave up 7 bases and V 3 bases, and 8 bases lay outside the gene matches. The germline V gene has CDR1 SGHNT and CDR2 YYREEE (reference sequence). The CDR3 totals 16 residues. The CDR3 bases are TGTGCCAGCAGCTCCACCGCCGGGACAGGGGGTGAAAAACTGTTTTTT. Its protein is CASSSTAGTGGEKLFF.

In this sample, this clonotype turned up many times. The V gene is TRBV12-3 or TRBV12-4, the J gene TRBJ2-3; D is undetermined. V lost 5 bases to trimming and J lost 9 bases, with 9 bases between them. This CDR3 comprises 11 residues. For the CDR3, the DNA is TGTGCCAGCAGTCGTCTGAGGACGCAGTATTTT. Translated, it gives CASSRLRTQYF.

This clonotype was seen only a few times. The V call is TRBV18, the J call TRBJ2-5; D might be TRBD2 (5 bases). Germline CDR1 and CDR2: KGHSH and LQKENI. V lost 4 bases and J lost 5, with 20 bases in between. The CDR3 is 16 residues long. The CDR3 nucleotides are TGTGCCAGCTCACAAGTAGCGAGGTCTGAATGGGAGACCCAGTACTTC. This codes for CASSQVARSEWETQYF.

There are many counts of this clonotype. V is TRBV7-9 and J is TRBJ1-2; TRBD1 is a possible D gene (5 bases). With 3 bases removed from V and 4 bases from J, the gap between germline ends came to 12 bases. Germline values: CDR1 SEHNR, CDR2 FQNEAQ (reference sequence). This CDR3 contains 14 residues. CDR3 residues: CASSFDSGFYGYTF. CDR3 DNA: TGTGCCAGCAGCTTCGACAGTGGTTTCTATGGCTACACCTTC.

This clonotype was counted at least ten times. The chain carries TRBV20-1 and TRBJ2-5, with 10 bases that match TRBD2. The V gene's germline CDR1 is DFQATT and CDR2 SNEGSKA (reference sequence). V shed 6 bases and J 2 bases; nucleotides not matched to a gene: 9. The CDR3 runs to 15 residues. CDR3: CSAQELLAGQETQYF. The DNA of the CDR3 is TGCAGTGCCCAAGAACTACTAGCGGGGCAAGAGACCCAGTACTTC.

This clonotype was detected once. A much bigger clone sits one base away, suggesting this may be a read error. The DNA of the CDR3 is TGCAGCGTTGCCCAGACTAATGAAAAACCGTTTTTT. It yields the protein CSVAQTNEKPFF. This chain links TRBV29-1 with TRBJ1-4; D unclear. The CDR3 is 12 residues long. Germline CDR1 reads SQVTM; CDR2 reads ANQGSEA.

This clonotype was counted ten times or more. In nucleotides, the CDR3 is TGTGCCACCAGTGAATACGACACCGGGGAGCTGTTTTTT. It codes for CATSEYDTGELFF. The chain joins TRBV24-1 to TRBJ2-2; D ambiguous. V was shortened by 4 bases and J by 3 bases, with 5 bases between the two germline ends. The CDR3 is 13 residues long. The germline V gene has CDR1 KGHDR and CDR2 SFDVKD.

Concerning this clonotype itself: A clone one base away is much larger, so this may be a read error. The chain's CDR3 is CSAAGTGGLGTEAFF. For the CDR3, the DNA is TGCAGTGCTGCCGGGACAGGGGGTCTGGGCACTGAAGCTTTCTTT. V is TRBV20-1 and J is TRBJ1-1; 11 nucleotides match TRBD1. With 5 bases clipped from V and 4 bases from J, the junction kept 9 bases outside the gene matches. Per germline, CDR1 DFQATT and CDR2 SNEGSKA (reference sequence). This CDR3 has 15 residues.

Details on this clonotype: The CDR3 end shows no conserved phenylalanine or tryptophan, and so a read error is likely. The chain uses TRBV7-8 and TRBJ2-1; no clear D gene. Germline CDR1 SGHVS, CDR2 FQNEAQ. Trimming took off 6 bases at V and 9 bases at J, with 15 bases between the two ends. The CDR3 runs to 13 residues. CDR3 protein: CASSAIWNGEQFY. The CDR3 DNA reads TGTGCCAGCAGTGCGATCTGGAATGGTGAGCAGTTCTAC.

This clonotype was counted many times. The genes are TRBV5-1 and TRBJ1-6, with 7 bases matching TRBD1. The CDR3 consists of 16 residues. Trimming took 4 bases from V and 10 from J; bases not matched to a gene: 14. Looked up from germline, CDR1 is SGHRS and CDR2 is YFSETQ. The CDR3 nucleotides read TGCGCCAGCAGCCGATCGCCGGAGTACAGGGGATCACCCCTCCACTTT. Its protein product is CASSRSPEYRGSPLHF.

V is TRBV7-3 and J is TRBJ2-3; 8 nucleotides line up with TRBD2. Germline-derived CDR1 and CDR2 are SGHTA and FQGTGA. With 3 bases clipped from V and 4 bases from J, the junction kept 3 bases outside the gene matches. This CDR3 spans 14 amino acids. CDR3: CASSFGLAADTQYF. The CDR3 bases are TGTGCCAGCAGCTTCGGACTAGCCGCAGATACGCAGTATTTT.